The clone carrying this TCR beta chain has just one count. Under the authors' procedure: Amplification of reference gene primers was used by the study to estimate nucleated cell counts. The assay was immunoSEQ multiplex PCR, and TCRdb's table has in-frame clones only and misses some. The V and J calls and clone size were taken over from that table, and D and trimming were inferred from the DNA. Of a few hundred thousand clones listed, 65% to 85% are singletons. The data originate from a study of blood T cell repertoires in COVID-19. In the study overall: Acute-phase and convalescent COVID-19 samples originated in the United States, Italy and Spain. T cells, B-cell-depleted T cells, or PBMCs supplied cDNA or gDNA.

Germline CDR1 ENHRY, CDR2 SYGVKD. The V and J ends lost 5 bases and 4 bases respectively, with 14 bases between them. This CDR3 is 14 amino acids long. Sequenced input: peripheral blood. The gene calls are TRBV10-3 and TRBJ1-1, with D possibly matching TRBD1 (6 bases). The sequence came from a woman between 45 and 60 years old with acute or convalescent COVID-19. Here the CDR3 reads CAISTGGAITEAFF. CDR3 nucleotide sequence: TGTGCCATCAGTACGGGGGGGGCTATCACTGAAGCTTTCTTT.